These 17 T cell receptor beta chains were all obtained from the same sample, sequenced in a study of T cell repertoires in cytomegalovirus infection. Antigens of these TCRs are unknown. MiXCR, run by TCRdb on the reads, gives a single entry per CDR3 protein. The table has nearly 700,000 distinct CDR3 sequences, roughly 30% seen once. The source was cultured PBMCs, collected from culture after CMV antigen stimulation. Receptors originate from a human donor in good health (CMV status not recorded). Some clones in this sample may be carry-over from other donors' samples.

The chain employs TRBV5-1 and TRBJ2-5, with 7 bases matching TRBD1. V was pared by 4 bases and J by 2 bases, with 11 bases of the junction left unmatched. The germline V gene encodes CDR1 SGHRS and CDR2 YFSETQ. The CDR3 runs to 16 residues. The CDR3 here is CASSKGDSSSQETQYF. CDR3 DNA sequence: TGCGCCAGCAGCAAAGGGGACAGCTCTAGTCAAGAGACCCAGTACTTC.

The chain uses TRBV7-9 and TRBJ2-3; no reliable D call. V lost 5 bases, J lost 6 bases, and 9 bases lay in between. The CDR3 length is 12 residues. Germline loops: CDR1 SEHNR, CDR2 FQNEAQ (reference sequence). This CDR3 is CASSRQRDTQYF. CDR3 DNA sequence: TGTGCCAGCAGCCGTCAAAGGGATACGCAGTATTTT.

At least ten counts were recorded for this clonotype. The chain recombines TRBV7-9 with TRBJ2-2; D is ambiguous. Germline CDR1 reads SEHNR; CDR2 reads FQNEAQ (reference sequence). The CDR3 contains 10 residues. Trimming took 8 bases from V and 8 from J, leaving 6 bases between them. The CDR3 reads CASRSGELFF. The CDR3 DNA is TGTGCCAGCCGGTCGGGGGAGCTGTTTTTT.

This clonotype was detected ten times or more. The genes are TRBV7-2 and TRBJ1-2; D gene uncertain. The V gene lost 3 bases and the J gene lost 7 bases, with 12 bases spanning the gap. This CDR3 has 13 amino acids. Germline V CDR1 and CDR2: SGHTA, FQGNSA. The CDR3 DNA sequence: TGTGCCAGCAGCTTGAACCGGGGAGGTGGCTACACCTTC. It yields the protein CASSLNRGGGYTF.

Many counts were recorded for this clonotype. J is TRBJ2-7 and V is TRBV7-4; D ambiguous. CDR3 size: 12 residues. CDR1 is SGHVT and CDR2 is SQSDAQ in the germline V gene. The ends were cut back, 0 bases at V and 6 bases at J, with 6 bases in the middle. CDR3: CASSLAPVEQYF. The CDR3 DNA is TGTGCCAGCAGCTTAGCCCCCGTCGAGCAGTACTTC.

The V and J genes are TRBV20-1 and TRBJ2-5; either TRBD1 or TRBD2 may fit D (5 bases each). Trimming took 4 bases from V and 9 from J, leaving 9 bases between them. The length of the CDR3 is 10 residues. From germline, CDR1 is DFQATT and CDR2 SNEGSKA (reference sequence). CDR3 coding DNA: TGCAGTGCTACTCTGGGGGCCCAGTACTTC. It encodes CSATLGAQYF.

The chain employs TRBV6-5 and TRBJ2-7, with 9 positions matching TRBD2. The germline gives CDR1 MNHEY, CDR2 SVGAGI. J gave up 3 bases and V 6 bases, and 9 bases lay outside the gene matches. The CDR3 extends over 15 amino acids. The CDR3: CASSLRGGAGYEQYF. The CDR3, as DNA: TGTGCCAGCAGCCTGCGGGGGGGGGCAGGCTACGAGCAGTACTTC.

The J gene is TRBJ1-1, the V gene TRBV4-1; tentatively, D is TRBD1 (5 bases). This CDR3 contains 20 residues. V gave up 2 bases and J gave up 0 bases, with 25 bases separating them. CDR1 is MGHRA, CDR2 YSYEKL, per germline. CDR3 sequence (DNA): TGCGCCAGCAGCCAATACACACTGGACATTAGGGGTGGAGTGAACACTGAAGCTTTCTTT. Its protein product is CASSQYTLDIRGGVNTEAFF.

CDR3 loop: CASSPGASGLGSPLHF. CDR3 DNA sequence: TGTGCCAGCTCACCGGGAGCATCAGGGCTCGGCTCACCCCTCCACTTT. The chain couples TRBV18 to TRBJ1-6; possibly TRBD1 for D (5 bases). The CDR3 runs to 16 residues. Trimming removed 3 bases from V and 10 bases from J, with 19 bases in between. Per germline, CDR1 KGHSH and CDR2 LQKENI. Supplemented by reference TRBV18 and TRBJ1-6, the full variable domain reads NAGVMQNPRHLVRRRGQEARLRCSPMKGHSHVYWYRQLPEEGLKFMVYLQKENIIDESGMPKERFSAEFPKEGPSILRIQQVVRGDSAAYFCASSPGASGLGSPLHFGNGTRLTVT.

This clonotype occurred a few times. This rearrangement joins TRBV12-3 or TRBV12-4 to TRBJ1-5; D possibly corresponds to TRBD1 (5 bases). V lost 1 base and J 3 bases, leaving 10 bases between the germline ends. The CDR3 spans 15 residues. CDR3 DNA sequence: TGTGCCAGCAGTTTAGACGGCAGGGTCAATCAGCCCCAGCATTTT. It codes for CASSLDGRVNQPQHF.

This clonotype was seen at least ten times. J is TRBJ2-1 and V is TRBV7-2, with a tentative D call TRBD1 (5 bases). Between the trimmed V and J ends, which lost 2 bases and 5 bases, there was a span of 19 bases. From germline, CDR1 is SGHTA and CDR2 FQGNSA. This CDR3 has 17 amino acids. The DNA for the CDR3 is TGTGCCAGCAGCTTAAACTCGTGGGGCCCTTCGGACAATGAGCAGTTCTTC. Its translation: CASSLNSWGPSDNEQFF.

This chain joins TRBV7-4 and TRBJ2-5, with 10 bases lining up with TRBD2. The germline gives CDR1 SGHVT, CDR2 SQSDAQ. This CDR3 spans 16 amino acids. The ends lost 4 bases at V and 4 bases at J; junction bases unmatched: 9. The chain's CDR3 is CASSSYSGRAGETQYF. CDR3 in DNA: TGTGCCAGCAGCTCCTACAGCGGGAGGGCCGGAGAGACCCAGTACTTC.

In its sample, this clonotype was seen a few times. The chain couples TRBV27 to TRBJ2-7, with no clear D. Per germline, CDR1 MNHEY and CDR2 SMNVEV (reference sequence). V lost 4 bases and J lost 0, with 16 bases in between. This CDR3 has 16 amino acids. CDR3 sequence reads: CASSSPPGPYSYEQYF. CDR3 sequence (DNA): TGTGCCAGCAGTTCACCCCCGGGCCCCTACTCCTACGAGCAGTACTTC.

The rearrangement links TRBV6-2 or TRBV6-3 to TRBJ2-5; D unresolved. The V end lost 4 bases, the J end lost 5 bases, and 8 bases lay between the germline ends. The germline V gene has CDR1 MNHEY and CDR2 SVGEGT. The CDR3 has 12 amino acids. This CDR3 is CASSWSSETQYF. CDR3 in DNA: TGTGCCAGCAGTTGGAGCAGCGAGACCCAGTACTTC.

This clonotype occurred a few times. The gene calls are TRBV4-2 and TRBJ2-5; 8 nucleotides agree with TRBD2. V gave up 0 bases and J gave up 5 bases; unmatched junction bases: 8. CDR1 is LGHNA and CDR2 is YNFKEQ in the germline V gene. The CDR3 runs 16 residues. The CDR3, as DNA: TGTGCCAGCAGCCAAGAGTTCGGGGGGGCGATTGAGACCCAGTACTTC. Protein sequence: CASSQEFGGAIETQYF.

The J gene is TRBJ2-7, the V gene TRBV7-2, with TRBD2 as a possible D gene (6 bases). The CDR3 has 16 amino acids. Trimming shortened V by 5 bases and J by 0 bases, and 17 bases separated the two germline ends. The germline gives CDR1 SGHTA, CDR2 FQGNSA. CDR3 protein: CASSLLFGGDSYEQYF. The CDR3 DNA sequence: TGTGCCAGCAGCCTACTTTTCGGGGGAGACTCCTACGAGCAGTACTTC. Using reference TRBV7-2 and TRBJ2-7 for the parts outside the CDR3, the full variable domain is GAGVSQSPSNKVTEKGKDVELRCDPISGHTALYWYRQSLGQGLEFLIYFQGNSAPDKSGLPSDRFSAERTGGSVSTLTIQRTQQEDSAVYLCASSLLFGGDSYEQYFGPGTRLTVT.

CDR3 residues: CSVDLRDTRYNEQFF. CDR3 nucleotide sequence: TGCAGCGTCGACCTCAGGGATACCCGTTACAATGAGCAGTTCTTC. V and J are TRBV29-1 and TRBJ2-1; possible D gene TRBD1, 5 bases. The CDR3 runs to 15 residues. Germline CDR1 SQVTM, CDR2 ANQGSEA. Trimming shortened V by 6 bases and J by 4 bases, and 19 bases separated the two germline ends.